This TCR beta chain derives from a study of cytomegalovirus exposure and HLA in healthy donors. The J segment lost 6 bases and the V segment lost 7 bases, leaving 11 bases of the junction unmatched. The CDR3 is 15 amino acids. CDR1 LNHNV and CDR2 YYDKDF come from the germline V gene (reference sequence). PCR primers comprised 60 Vbeta and 13 Jbeta primers. The protocol was immunoSEQ multiplex PCR, while the TCRdb copy is restricted to in-frame clones and leaves out a portion. The table includes approximately 100,000 clones, around 75% detected once. Sample: PBMCs. This chain links TRBV15 with TRBJ2-1; 8 positions agree with TRBD2. This clonotype originated in a female donor in good health and CMV-seronegative. The CDR3 here is CATTILGTRLNEQFF. The CDR3 DNA reads TGTGCCACCACCATCCTCGGGACTAGGCTCAATGAGCAGTTCTTC.